The clone carrying this TCR beta chain was found once. These data originate in a study of blood T cell repertoires in COVID-19. Across the whole study: From T cells, B-cell-depleted T cells, or PBMCs came the material, which was cDNA or gDNA.

The CDR3 covers 14 residues. V lost 3 bases and J 5 bases, leaving 17 bases between the germline ends. The V gene's germline CDR1 is DFQATT and CDR2 SNEGSKA (reference sequence). Authors' methods: Using reference gene primer amplification, nucleated cell counts were estimated. The assay was immunoSEQ multiplex PCR, and TCRdb's table has in-frame clones only and misses some. V, J and clone size reflect that table, while D and trimming were determined from the DNA. Among some 490,000 clones listed, roughly 85% were seen once. The sample consisted of peripheral blood. This receptor was taken from a human donor in a cohort sampled during active COVID-19. The genes are TRBV20-1 and TRBJ2-7, with a tentative D call TRBD2 (6 bases). The CDR3 DNA follows: TGCAGTGCTAGTAAGGACGGGAGAGGTAACGAGCAGTACTTC. It specifies CSASKDGRGNEQYF.